The present T cell receptor (beta chain) was sequenced within a study of early T cells in non-severe SARS-CoV-2 infection (dated by TCRdb to about 2021). Regarding the research as a whole: TCR sequencing used bulk RNA from unsorted whole blood, so alpha and beta chains could not be paired. Overall study results and their limits: VDJdb matching was skewed toward anti-spike CD8 responses and likely underestimated virus-specific expansions by missing private and CD4 specificities.

V trim: 3 bases; J trim: 7 bases; unmatched bases: 15. According to the germline V gene (reference sequence), CDR1 reads DFQATT and CDR2 reads SNEGSKA. Inclusive of the bounding cysteine and phenylalanine, the CDR3 is 16 residues long. Just the 48-base CDR3 DNA is kept, in frame starting at base 1. Points on this clonotype: Its antigen is still unknown. No much larger clone exists at a distance of one base, and base qualities are not known.

The study was a case-control design nested within a healthcare worker cohort in London, UK, with weekly nasopharyngeal swab PCR tests and blood sampling. Healthcare workers were enrolled in the week of the UK lockdown, from 23 to 31 March 2020, and were followed every week for up to roughly 16 weeks. The library was generated by 5' RACE. The run used a NextSeq 500. Unique molecular identifiers were attached to individual cDNA molecules in the TCR library protocol so that sequencing error and PCR bias could be corrected. Both TCR alpha and beta chains were sequenced, and tight co-correlation was observed between alpha and beta sequence abundances in each sample. In the source study's methods: Decombinator V4 was used to annotate TCR sequences for V gene, J gene and CDR3. TCRs were defined as expanded if a significant change between any two time points was detected under a Poisson model with p below 0.0001. Abundances of TCRs were expressed as counts per million after normalisation to the total number of TCRs sequenced in each sample. MAIT TCRs were defined by TRAV1-2 paired with TRAJ12, TRAJ20 or TRAJ33, and iNKT TCRs by TRAV10 paired with TRAJ18. A search of VDJdb, accessed on 1 November 2021, was run for TCRs annotated to CMV, EBV and SARS-CoV-2, with TCRs annotated for multiple antigens excluded. Using fastp at Q25 and MiXCR, TCRdb reprocessed the public reads and kept productive beta chains. CDR3 protein sequences are deduplicated, and each keeps its most common genes and DNA. TCRdb's processing, not the authors' own work, is the source of the V and J calls. Present in this sample are 65,000 to 95,000 distinct CDR3 sequences, roughly 12% of which were seen just once. The top ten constitute around 15% of the sample.

The source was whole blood, collected at baseline. Here the chain combines TRBV20-1 and TRBJ2-1, and 7 bases in between align with TRBD2. This receptor was obtained from an adult who was a healthcare worker with PCR-confirmed SARS-CoV-2 infection or an uninfected control (not recorded which). The donor label of this sample is uncertain. The DNA reads TGCAGTGCTAGTAGTGTGGCGGGAGTGAGGGTTAATGAGCAGTTCTTC. It specifies CSASSVAGVRVNEQFF.